This T cell receptor (beta chain) was sequenced in a study of identical twins. TCRdb re-called the 5' RACE reads through MiXCR, storing one row per CDR3 protein. The data contain about 690,000 distinct CDR3 sequences, 21% of them singletons. Trimming cost V 5 bases and J 1 base, with 15 bases left between them. The CDR3 contains 16 residues. Germline V CDR1 and CDR2: SEHNR, FQNEAQ (reference sequence). This sample also appeared in a second study, on T cells expressing NK-cell markers. This second study says: In a few donors, dominant clonotypes made up about 25-60.1% of CD3+CD56-NKG2C+ cells.

The chain employs TRBV7-9 and TRBJ2-4; D remains unclear. The sequencing input was PBMCs. The sequence derives from a young woman in good health. In nucleotides, the CDR3 is TGTGCCAGCAGCCACCTCCCCTTTATTGCCAAAAACATTCAGTACTTC. This translates into CASSHLPFIAKNIQYF.